The 13 T cell receptor beta chains given below trace back to one sample, sequenced in a study of blood T cell repertoires in COVID-19. The assay was immunoSEQ multiplex PCR, and TCRdb's table has in-frame clones only and misses some. Here the sample spans fewer than 200,000 clones, roughly 80% being singletons. The specimen sequenced was peripheral blood. These receptors originate from a human donor in a cohort sampled during active COVID-19.

The chain is built from TRBV4-2 and TRBJ2-7; TRBD2 aligns across 13 bases. The CDR3 loop spans 19 amino acids. After removal of 4 bases from V and 2 bases from J, the junction contained 14 bases not matched to a gene. The germline gives CDR1 LGHNA, CDR2 YNFKEQ. This CDR3 is CASSLYGGLAGTATYEQYF. In DNA form, the CDR3 reads TGTGCCAGCAGCCTCTACGGGGGACTAGCGGGAACGGCGACCTACGAGCAGTACTTC.

The CDR3 loop reads CASSLRTSGGYNEQFF. Here the CDR3 DNA reads TGCGCCAGCAGCTTAAGGACTAGCGGGGGTTACAATGAGCAGTTCTTC. J is TRBJ2-1 and V is TRBV5-1, with 13 positions matching TRBD2. CDR1 and CDR2 from the germline V gene are SGHRS and YFSETQ. V shed 2 bases and J 4 bases; nucleotides not matched to a gene: 3. The CDR3 covers 16 residues.

The chain links TRBV19 to TRBJ2-7; 12 bases agree with TRBD2. The J segment lost 2 bases and the V segment lost 5 bases, leaving 7 bases of the junction unmatched. CDR3 length equals 16 residues. Germline CDR1 LNHDA, CDR2 SQIVND (reference sequence). For the CDR3, the DNA is TGTGCCAGTAGTGGACCTAGCGGGAGGGGGGCCTACGAGCAGTACTTC. Translation: CASSGPSGRGAYEQYF.

The J gene is TRBJ2-7, the V gene TRBV10-2, with TRBD1 matching 7 bases. The CDR3 is 13 residues long. The germline gives CDR1 WSHSY, CDR2 SAAADI. After removal of 3 bases from V and 2 bases from J, the junction contained 1 base not matched to a gene. The CDR3 DNA sequence: TGCGCCAGCAGTGACACAGGGGCCTACGAGCAGTACTTC. Its protein product is CASSDTGAYEQYF.

The chain carries TRBV18 and TRBJ2-7, with TRBD1 matching over 12 bases. The CDR3 loop spans 14 amino acids. The germline V gene encodes CDR1 KGHSH and CDR2 LQKENI. J lost 7 bases, V lost 3 bases, and 4 bases had no gene match. CDR3 sequence (DNA): TGTGCCAGCTCACCCGGGACAGGGGGCGGTGAGCAGTACTTC. Residues: CASSPGTGGGEQYF.

The chain employs TRBV3-1 (or the pseudogene TRBV3-2) and TRBJ2-1; maybe TRBD2 (5 bases). This CDR3 is built from 16 residues. Germline V CDR1 and CDR2: LGHDT, YNNKEL (reference sequence). The V gene lost 0 bases and the J gene lost 0 bases, with 9 bases spanning the gap. DNA of the CDR3: TGTGCCAGCAGCCAAGAGTGGGCGGGCTCCTACAATGAGCAGTTCTTC. Translated: CASSQEWAGSYNEQFF.

Comments on this clone: Other DNA sequences in this specimen translate into the identical CDR3. The chain uses TRBV7-2 and TRBJ2-7; TRBD2 agrees at 11 bases. The CDR3 extends over 15 amino acids. CDR1 SGHTA and CDR2 FQGNSA come from the germline V gene. The J segment lost 2 bases and the V segment lost 1 base, leaving 1 base of the junction unmatched. CDR3 nucleotides: TGTGCCAGCAGCTTAGGACTAGCGGGGACCTACGAGCAGTACTTC. This translates into CASSLGLAGTYEQYF.

This clone was picked up one time. V and J are TRBV27 and TRBJ2-1; 13 bases line up with TRBD2. The trim removed 4 bases at V and 7 bases at J, leaving 10 bases unmatched. The CDR3 covers 17 residues. CDR1 MNHEY and CDR2 SMNVEV come from the germline V gene (reference sequence). CDR3 loop: CASSWHSGTSGENEQFF. The CDR3 DNA reads as TGTGCCAGCAGTTGGCATTCCGGGACTAGCGGGGAGAATGAGCAGTTCTTC.

The rearrangement links TRBV18 to TRBJ1-1; possibly TRBD1 for D (6 bases). The germline gives CDR1 KGHSH, CDR2 LQKENI. V lost 3 bases to trimming and J lost 6 bases, with 11 bases between them. The CDR3 is 13 amino acids. CDR3 nucleotide sequence: TGTGCCAGCTCACCGGGGGACATAGCTGAAGCTTTCTTT. Residues: CASSPGDIAEAFF. Together with reference TRBV18 and TRBJ1-1, the CDR3 gives the full variable domain: NAGVMQNPRHLVRRRGQEARLRCSPMKGHSHVYWYRQLPEEGLKFMVYLQKENIIDESGMPKERFSAEFPKEGPSILRIQQVVRGDSAAYFCASSPGDIAEAFFGQGTRLTVV.

V gene TRBV6-5 combines with J gene TRBJ1-3; a possible D gene is TRBD1 (5 bases). Germline V gene sequence: CDR1 MNHEY, CDR2 SVGAGI. V gave up 0 bases and J gave up 3 bases, with 9 bases separating them. The CDR3 totals 15 residues. CDR3 protein: CASSYSRGSGNTIYF. For the CDR3, the DNA is TGTGCCAGCAGTTACTCCCGGGGGAGTGGAAACACCATATATTTT.

J is TRBJ2-7 and V is TRBV6-5; a possible D gene is TRBD2 (6 bases). V lost 7 bases and J lost 7, with 17 bases in between. This CDR3 is 13 amino acids long. The germline V gene has CDR1 MNHEY and CDR2 SVGAGI. The CDR3 region is CASKRGLTGEQYF. CDR3 nucleotides: TGTGCCAGCAAAAGGGGACTTACGGGGGAGCAGTACTTC.

This chain uses TRBV7-3 with TRBJ2-2, with 12 bases that match TRBD2. The CDR3 has 18 residues. Unmatched junction bases numbered 9, after V lost 0 bases and J lost 7 bases. Germline CDR1 and CDR2: SGHTA and FQGTGA. As DNA, the CDR3 is TGTGCCAGCAGCTTAACGGCTAGCGGGAGGGCCCAGGGCGGGGAGCTGTTTTTT. Translation: CASSLTASGRAQGGELFF.

The genes are TRBV5-4 and TRBJ1-1, with TRBD1 identical over 7 bases. V shed 4 bases and J 3 bases; nucleotides not matched to a gene: 3. CDR3 length: 13 amino acids. Germline V CDR1 and CDR2: SGHNT, YYREEE (reference sequence). The CDR3 coding sequence is TGTGCCAGCAGCCTAACAGGGGACACTGAAGCTTTCTTT. This translates into CASSLTGDTEAFF.